The 15 T cell receptor beta chains listed next were all sequenced from one sample in a study of blood T cell repertoires in COVID-19. Profiling relied on immunoSEQ multiplex PCR, and the TCRdb table lists in-frame clones only, not all of them. The data contain more than 200,000 clones, 75% to 90% of them singletons. Sequenced: peripheral blood. The receptors derive from a man aged 35 to 55 with acute or convalescent COVID-19.

V usage is TRBV5-1 and J usage is TRBJ2-1, with 9 bases that match TRBD2. Germline V gives CDR1 SGHRS, CDR2 YFSETQ. V shed 4 bases, J shed 3 bases, and the junction held 5 bases outside the gene matches. CDR3 size: 15 residues. The CDR3: CASSHIAGDYNEQFF. The CDR3 nucleotides are TGCGCCAGCAGCCACATAGCGGGGGACTACAATGAGCAGTTCTTC.

V is TRBV10-3 and J is TRBJ2-3; D is possibly TRBD2 (6 bases). In germline, CDR1 is ENHRY, CDR2 SYGVKD. Trimming shortened V by 3 bases and J by 5 bases, and 12 bases separated the two germline ends. The CDR3 is 14 residues long. CDR3 sequence reads: CAISERELGDTQYF. CDR3 DNA sequence: TGTGCCATCAGTGAACGGGAGCTAGGAGATACGCAGTATTTT.

The chain employs TRBV18 and TRBJ2-5, with 7 bases lining up with TRBD2. V lost 6 bases, J lost 3 bases, and 7 bases stayed unmatched. The CDR3 loop spans 14 amino acids. Germline values: CDR1 KGHSH, CDR2 LQKENI. CDR3 amino acids: CASSKTSREETQYF. CDR3 DNA sequence: TGTGCCAGCTCCAAGACTAGCCGCGAAGAGACCCAGTACTTC.

This chain uses TRBV7-2 with TRBJ2-5; 7 bases are a match to TRBD2. J was trimmed by 4 bases and V by 5 bases; bases with no gene match: 13. The CDR3 spans 16 residues. CDR1 and CDR2 from the germline V gene are SGHTA and FQGNSA. This chain's CDR3 is CASSGGGGGVAETQYF. DNA for the CDR3: TGTGCCAGCAGCGGCGGGGGAGGAGGCGTTGCAGAGACCCAGTACTTC.

The chain couples TRBV18 to TRBJ2-5; maybe TRBD1 (6 bases). The germline V and J ends were trimmed by 2 bases and 4 bases, with 8 bases remaining between them. This CDR3 spans 13 amino acids. Germline V gene data show CDR1 as KGHSH and CDR2 as LQKENI. The CDR3 region is CASSPGTRETQYF. CDR3 sequence (DNA): TGTGCCAGCTCACCAGGGACACGAGAGACCCAGTACTTC. Looking up the rest from reference TRBV18 and TRBJ2-5 gives the full variable domain: NAGVMQNPRHLVRRRGQEARLRCSPMKGHSHVYWYRQLPEEGLKFMVYLQKENIIDESGMPKERFSAEFPKEGPSILRIQQVVRGDSAAYFCASSPGTRETQYFGPGTRLLVL.

The chain couples TRBV14 to TRBJ2-1, with D possibly being TRBD2 (6 bases). CDR1 is SGHDN and CDR2 is FVKESK in the germline V gene. V was pared by 0 bases and J by 8 bases, with 14 bases between. CDR3 length: 15 residues. Written as DNA, the CDR3 is TGTGCCAGCAGCCAAGAAGGGTGGGGAGGCGATGAGCAGTTCTTC. This translates into CASSQEGWGGDEQFF. Variable domain in full (rest from reference TRBV14 and TRBJ2-1): EAGVTQFPSHSVIEKGQTVTLRCDPISGHDNLYWYRRVMGKEIKFLLHFVKESKQDESGMPNNRFLAERTGGTYSTLKVQPAELEDSGVYFCASSQEGWGGDEQFFGPGTRLTVL.

The chain combines TRBV19 with TRBJ1-1; D ambiguous. The germline V gene has CDR1 LNHDA and CDR2 SQIVND (reference sequence). V was pared by 5 bases and J by 1 base, with 11 bases between. The CDR3 is 14 residues long. The CDR3 region has the DNA TGTGCCAGTAGTTCCCTAGACTGGAACACTGAAGCTTTCTTT. Encoded protein: CASSSLDWNTEAFF.

The rearrangement uses TRBV6-5 and TRBJ2-1; 9 bases are a match to TRBD1. The CDR3 is 15 amino acids. J was trimmed by 6 bases and V by 3 bases; bases with no gene match: 6. Germline assignment: CDR1 MNHEY and CDR2 SVGAGI. The CDR3 reads CASSYVTTGGNEQFF. In nucleotides, the CDR3 is TGTGCCAGCAGTTATGTTACGACAGGGGGCAATGAGCAGTTCTTC.

The rearrangement links TRBV19 to TRBJ1-5, with unresolved D. CDR1 and CDR2 (germline): LNHDA, SQIVND (reference sequence). This CDR3 comprises 12 residues. The V gene lost 5 bases and the J gene lost 5 bases, with 7 bases spanning the gap. The CDR3 protein is CASSVLYQPQHF. DNA of the CDR3: TGTGCCAGTAGTGTACTTTATCAGCCCCAGCATTTT.

This clone was picked up a small number of times. V is TRBV18 and J is TRBJ1-5, with 9 nucleotides matching TRBD1. The germline CDR1 and CDR2 sequences are KGHSH and LQKENI. The ends lost 5 bases at V and 2 bases at J; junction bases unmatched: 4. The CDR3 has 15 amino acids. CDR3 bases: TGTGCCAGCTCAGAGACAGGGGGAGGCAATCAGCCCCAGCATTTT. Translated, it gives CASSETGGGNQPQHF.

CDR3 residues: CASSPLRGSSEQFF. CDR3 coding DNA: TGTGCCAGCAGCCCTCTACGCGGGAGTAGTGAGCAGTTCTTC. V usage is TRBV11-3 and J usage is TRBJ2-1; 7 positions match TRBD2. The CDR3 runs 14 residues. Germline values: CDR1 SGHNT, CDR2 YENEEA. V lost 5 bases, J lost 9 bases, and 10 bases stayed unmatched. Complete variable domain (other parts from reference TRBV11-3 and TRBJ2-1): EAGVVQSPRYKIIEKKQPVAFWCNPISGHNTLYWYLQNLGQGPELLIRYENEEAVDDSQLPKDRFSAERLKGVDSTLKIQPAELGDSAVYLCASSPLRGSSEQFFGPGTRLTVL.

V and J are TRBV11-3 and TRBJ2-5; 9 bases map to TRBD1. Trimming at V came to 5 bases and at J to 4 bases, leaving 8 bases not matched to a gene. CDR1 and CDR2 from the germline V gene are SGHNT and YENEEA. CDR3 length: 15 amino acids. The CDR3 DNA sequence: TGTGCCAGCAGCATAGGGACAGGGTTTGGAGAGACCCAGTACTTC. Translation: CASSIGTGFGETQYF.

The chain employs TRBV19 and TRBJ2-3, with 13 bases aligning to TRBD2. With 5 bases clipped from V and 2 bases from J, the junction kept 1 base outside the gene matches. This CDR3 is built from 15 residues. Germline assignment: CDR1 LNHDA and CDR2 SQIVND (reference sequence). The CDR3 nucleotides are TGTGCCAGTAGTGGACTAGCGGGAGTCACAGATACGCAGTATTTT. It yields the protein CASSGLAGVTDTQYF.

The V call is TRBV3-1 (or the pseudogene TRBV3-2), the J call TRBJ2-1, with a tentative D call TRBD2 (5 bases). Trimming cost V 3 bases and J 9 bases, with 9 bases left between them. From germline, CDR1 is LGHDT and CDR2 YNNKEL (reference sequence). The CDR3 sequence is 12 residues long. The CDR3 protein is CASSHGESEQFF. DNA for the CDR3: TGTGCCAGCAGCCATGGGGAGTCTGAGCAGTTCTTC.

This clone appeared once. J is TRBJ1-5 and V is TRBV19; D is undetermined. The CDR3 covers 13 residues. Trimming cost V 7 bases and J 7 bases, with 14 bases left between them. Germline lookup yields CDR1 LNHDA and CDR2 SQIVND (reference sequence). The CDR3 loop is CASKVGPGQPQHF. CDR3 bases: TGTGCCAGTAAGGTAGGGCCGGGACAGCCCCAGCATTTT.